The clone carrying this T cell receptor (beta chain) was seen at least ten times. Its matching antigen is unknown. These data are taken from a study of neurological immune-mediated disorders. Findings and caveats of the study: HTLV-1-associated myelopathy showed the most TCR clonal expansion; multiple sclerosis the least, below healthy controls. No expanded-clone CDR3 amino acid sequence recurred across subjects, suggesting private TCR-beta repertoires.

After removal of 0 bases from V and 1 base from J, the junction contained 3 bases not matched to a gene. The CDR3 is made up of 16 amino acids. Germline V CDR1 and CDR2: SGHDT, YYEEEE. The time point was: longitudinal time-point 1 (baseline). Synthesis of cDNA was accomplished via 5'RACE employing 10-nucleotide random UMIs. Every sequencing run returned over 170 million TCR-beta sequences, which were derived from 15-18 subjects. TCRdb analysed the 5' RACE reads with MiXCR anew, one entry per CDR3 protein. Here the sample spans approximately 70,000 distinct CDR3 sequences, roughly a tenth being singletons.

The chain is built from TRBV5-6 and TRBJ2-4; 8 positions agree with TRBD2. The specimen sequenced was PBMCs. The sequence was collected from a man aged 30 to 45 in good health. Written as DNA, the CDR3 is TGTGCCAGCAGCTTGGAGGGACTAGGGGCCAAAAACATTCAGTACTTC. Its translation is CASSLEGLGAKNIQYF.